This is a list of T cell receptor beta chains from one sample in a study of cytomegalovirus exposure and HLA in healthy donors. Using immunoSEQ multiplex PCR, the repertoire was profiled, and TCRdb retains in-frame clones only, with some absent. The sample consists of some 150,000 clones, roughly four fifths of them appearing once. Input material: PBMCs. These TCRs come from a woman aged 18-29 years in good health and CMV-seropositive. Each CDR3 is given with its conserved first and last residue. Each record gives: V gene, D gene, clone size, J gene, CDR3 DNA, CDR3 protein. A D gene is named only where the DNA matches it firmly. Rows may omit the clone size; those that give it use once, few, many or a size class.

V: TRBV5-4; D: -; size: -; J: TRBJ2-7; DNA: TGTGCCAGCAGCTTCGCCGGGGGGCGCTACGAGCAGTACTTC; CDR3: CASSFAGGRYEQYF
V: TRBV2; D: -; size: -; J: TRBJ2-1; DNA: TGTGCCAGCAGTGATTGGTCCCAATACTATTCCGGTGAGCAGTTCTTC; CDR3: CASSDWSQYYSGEQFF
V: TRBV7-9; D: -; size: once; J: TRBJ1-2; DNA: TGTGCCAGCAGCTCGACATTGGGGGGTTATGGCTACACCTTC; CDR3: CASSSTLGGYGYTF
V: TRBV7-6; D: TRBD2; size: -; J: TRBJ2-5; DNA: TGTGCCAGCAGCTTACCCCCGGGGGGGGCACTCCAAGAGACCCAGTACTTC; CDR3: CASSLPPGGALQETQYF
V: TRBV7-3; D: TRBD1; size: -; J: TRBJ1-2; DNA: TGTGCCAGCAGCGAACCCACCGGGACAGGGCCTGGCTACACCTTC; CDR3: CASSEPTGTGPGYTF
V: TRBV13; D: -; size: -; J: TRBJ2-5; DNA: TGTGCCAGCAGGAAAACAGGGGGGGGAGAGACCCAGTACTTC; CDR3: CASRKTGGGETQYF
V: TRBV29-1; D: -; size: -; J: TRBJ2-3; DNA: TGCAGCCTCCTCGGGTTTCTCACAGATACGCAGTATTTT; CDR3: CSLLGFLTDTQYF
V: TRBV6-6; D: TRBD1; size: -; J: TRBJ2-2; DNA: TGTGCCAGCAGTCCACAGGGGCGGGAGCTGTTTTTT; CDR3: CASSPQGRELFF
V: TRBV18; D: TRBD1; size: -; J: TRBJ2-7; DNA: TGTGCCAGCTCACCCGGGACAGGGGGCCACGAGCAGTACTTC; CDR3: CASSPGTGGHEQYF
V: TRBV7-9; D: -; size: -; J: TRBJ2-7; DNA: TGTGCCAGCAGCCCCGGTCCCCCCAACGAGCAGTACTTC; CDR3: CASSPGPPNEQYF
V: TRBV30; D: TRBD1; size: once; J: TRBJ1-6; DNA: TGTGCCTGGAGTGTACTACGGGGACAGGCTGGTTCACCCCTCCACTTT; CDR3: CAWSVLRGQAGSPLHF
V: TRBV4-2; D: -; size: -; J: TRBJ2-1; DNA: TGTGCCAGCAGCCAAGATGGAGGGAGCTCCTACAATGAGCAGTTCTTC; CDR3: CASSQDGGSSYNEQFF
V: TRBV7-2; D: TRBD2; size: few; J: TRBJ2-3; DNA: TGTGCCAGCAGCTTAGTGGTAGCGGGGGTAGGGACAGATACGCAGTATTTT; CDR3: CASSLVVAGVGTDTQYF
V: TRBV7-8; D: -; size: -; J: TRBJ1-1; DNA: TGTGCCAGCAGCTTAGCGGGCCCTGAAGCTTTCTTT; CDR3: CASSLAGPEAFF
V: TRBV28; D: -; size: once; J: TRBJ2-2; DNA: TGTGCCAGCAGTTTAGTCGGGAAATCGCGAAACACCGGGGAGCTGTTTTTT; CDR3: CASSLVGKSRNTGELFF
V: TRBV5-4; D: TRBD1; size: -; J: TRBJ1-1; DNA: TGTGCCAGCAGCTCCCCAGGGGGCACGATGAACACTGAAGCTTTCTTT; CDR3: CASSSPGGTMNTEAFF
V: TRBV7-2; D: TRBD1; size: -; J: TRBJ1-2; DNA: TGTGCCAGCAGCTCTGGGACAGGGGAAGGGGTTAACTATGGCTACACCTTC; CDR3: CASSSGTGEGVNYGYTF
V: TRBV19; D: -; size: -; J: TRBJ1-1; DNA: TGTGCCAGTAGTCGGGAGAACACTGAAGCTTTCTTT; CDR3: CASSRENTEAFF
V: TRBV4-1; D: -; size: -; J: TRBJ1-3; DNA: TGCGCCAGCAGCCAAGTACCTAGAAACACCATATATTTT; CDR3: CASSQVPRNTIYF
V: TRBV14; D: TRBD2; size: -; J: TRBJ2-7; DNA: TGTGCCAGCAGCCAATTTGCGGGGGACCACGAGCAGTACTTC; CDR3: CASSQFAGDHEQYF
V: TRBV7-3; D: TRBD1; size: -; J: TRBJ1-2; DNA: TGTGCCAGCAGCTTAACGAGTCAGGGGGCGTATGGCTACACCTTC; CDR3: CASSLTSQGAYGYTF
V: TRBV9; D: TRBD1; size: -; J: TRBJ1-1; DNA: TGTGCCAGCACCCCAGGGACAGATATGAACACTGAAGCTTTCTTT; CDR3: CASTPGTDMNTEAFF
V: TRBV2; D: -; size: -; J: TRBJ2-2; DNA: TGTGCCAGCCAGACAGATAACACCGGGGAGCTGTTTTTT; CDR3: CASQTDNTGELFF
V: TRBV7-9; D: -; size: -; J: TRBJ2-4; DNA: TGTGCCAGCAGCTTAGCCCAGGTTTGGCACATTCAGTACTTC; CDR3: CASSLAQVWHIQYF
V: TRBV18; D: TRBD2; size: -; J: TRBJ2-5; DNA: TGTGCCAGCTCCCTACCGGCGGGGGGCGGAGAGACCCAGTACTTC; CDR3: CASSLPAGGGETQYF
V: TRBV10-3; D: TRBD1; size: once; J: TRBJ2-3; DNA: TGTGCCATTGGGCTAGGGGGCGGGACAGATACGCAGTATTTT; CDR3: CAIGLGGGTDTQYF
V: TRBV6-5; D: TRBD1; size: -; J: TRBJ1-4; DNA: TGTGCCAGCAGAAGCGACAGGGCGAGAGAAAAACTGTTTTTT; CDR3: CASRSDRAREKLFF
V: TRBV9; D: -; size: -; J: TRBJ2-3; DNA: TGTGCCAGCAGCGCCAGTCTTGGCAGTTCCGATACGCAGTATTTT; CDR3: CASSASLGSSDTQYF
V: TRBV2; D: -; size: once; J: TRBJ2-2; DNA: TGTGCCAGCAGTCTTGACACCACCGGGGAGCTGTTTTTT; CDR3: CASSLDTTGELFF
V: TRBV2; D: -; size: -; J: TRBJ1-1; DNA: TGTACCAGCAGGCGGGCCCCGGGGAACACTGAAGCTTTCTTT; CDR3: CTSRRAPGNTEAFF
V: TRBV5-6; D: -; size: -; J: TRBJ2-7; DNA: TGTGCCAGCAGCTTCTGGACAGACTACGAGCAGTACTTC; CDR3: CASSFWTDYEQYF
V: TRBV7-2; D: TRBD1; size: few; J: TRBJ1-3; DNA: TGTGCCAGCAGCTTAGCTTCCTCGGGACAGGGGGCGCGTGGAAACACCATATATTTT; CDR3: CASSLASSGQGARGNTIYF
V: TRBV7-8; D: TRBD2; size: -; J: TRBJ2-3; DNA: TGTGCCAGCAGCTCGATACCCCTCGGACTAGCGGGGACAGATACGCAGTATTTT; CDR3: CASSSIPLGLAGTDTQYF
V: TRBV10-1; D: TRBD2; size: few; J: TRBJ2-7; DNA: TGCGCCAGCAGGCCGACGGGAGGCCACGAGCAGTACTTC; CDR3: CASRPTGGHEQYF
V: TRBV30; D: -; size: -; J: TRBJ1-5; DNA: TGTGCCTGGAGTGGCAGGGCCGGCAATCAGCCCCAGCATTTT; CDR3: CAWSGRAGNQPQHF
V: TRBV6-1; D: TRBD2; size: -; J: TRBJ2-3; DNA: TGTGCCAGCAGTGATCTAGCGGGGGTGGGCACAGATACGCAGTATTTT; CDR3: CASSDLAGVGTDTQYF
V: TRBV14; D: -; size: -; J: TRBJ1-6; DNA: TGTGCCAGCAGCCACACCGGGAGCTCCAATTCACCCCTCCACTTT; CDR3: CASSHTGSSNSPLHF
V: TRBV6-5; D: -; size: few; J: TRBJ2-7; DNA: TGTGCCAGCACCCCCCACGGGATTAACGAGCAGTACTTC; CDR3: CASTPHGINEQYF
V: TRBV27; D: TRBD1; size: -; J: TRBJ2-1; DNA: TGTGCCAGCAGTCCCCAAGGTGTATGGGACAGGGTTAATTTCGTGGACAATGAGCAGTTCTTC; CDR3: CASSPQGVWDRVNFVDNEQFF
V: TRBV18; D: TRBD2; size: -; J: TRBJ2-2; DNA: TGTGCCAGCTCAACTAGCGGGGGCCTGAACACCGGGGAGCTGTTTTTT; CDR3: CASSTSGGLNTGELFF
V: TRBV5-1; D: -; size: -; J: TRBJ2-3; DNA: TGCGCCAGCAGCTCTGGACTTACAGATACGCAGTATTTT; CDR3: CASSSGLTDTQYF
V: TRBV9; D: -; size: -; J: TRBJ2-2; DNA: TGTGCCAGCAGCGTAGCAATAGGGGGAGAGCTGTTTTTT; CDR3: CASSVAIGGELFF
V: TRBV19; D: -; size: -; J: TRBJ2-2; DNA: TGTGCCAGTAGTATCACGGCCGGGGAGCTGTTTTTT; CDR3: CASSITAGELFF
V: TRBV6-6; D: -; size: -; J: TRBJ1-1; DNA: TGTGCCAGCACATCCCAGGGGAACACTGAAGCTTTCTTT; CDR3: CASTSQGNTEAFF
V: TRBV25-1; D: -; size: -; J: TRBJ2-2; DNA: TGTGCCAGCAGTGAAGTTGGGCCCATAACCGGGGAGCTGTTTTTT; CDR3: CASSEVGPITGELFF
V: TRBV4-2; D: -; size: -; J: TRBJ1-3; DNA: TGTGCCAGCAGTCGGGCAGGGGAGTACTCTGGAAACACCATATATTTT; CDR3: CASSRAGEYSGNTIYF
V: TRBV11-3; D: TRBD2; size: -; J: TRBJ2-5; DNA: TGTGCCAGCAGCTCCGGACTAGCGGGGAAAAAAGAGACCCAGTACTTC; CDR3: CASSSGLAGKKETQYF
V: TRBV13; D: -; size: -; J: TRBJ1-2; DNA: TGTGCCAGCAGCTTCGGTGGCAGGGGAGACTATGGCTACACCTTC; CDR3: CASSFGGRGDYGYTF
V: TRBV5-6; D: TRBD2; size: few; J: TRBJ2-3; DNA: TGTGCCAGCAGTCGACTAGCGGGGGCTAATACGCAGTATTTT; CDR3: CASSRLAGANTQYF
V: TRBV29-1; D: -; size: -; J: TRBJ2-2; DNA: TGCAGCGTTGAGCGGATCGCGAACACCGGGGAGCTGTTTTTT; CDR3: CSVERIANTGELFF
V: TRBV6-1; D: TRBD1; size: -; J: TRBJ1-1; DNA: TGTGCCAGCAGCGTAACAGGGGACAGTGAAGCTTTCTTT; CDR3: CASSVTGDSEAFF